A single sample gave rise to the 6 T cell receptor beta chains below, sequenced in a study of shared clonotypes between healthy human individuals. The assay was immunoSEQ multiplex PCR, and TCRdb's table has in-frame clones only and misses some. The sample has under 2,000,000 clones, about 95% seen once. Cells designated naive CD8 were CD45RO-negative and were positively selected for CCR7, with terminally differentiated effector memory CD45RA+ cells excluded. The sequencing input was naive CD8+ T cells sorted from blood. These receptors originate from a man between 18 and 35 years old in good health.

The V and J genes are TRBV4-1 and TRBJ1-1, with D possibly matching TRBD1 (6 bases). V shed 4 bases and J shed 0 bases, with 15 bases lying between them. The CDR3 has 16 residues. Germline V CDR1 and CDR2: MGHRA, YSYEKL. The CDR3 DNA sequence: TGCGCCAGCAGCCTAACGACAGGAACGATGAACACTGAAGCTTTCTTT. Its protein is CASSLTTGTMNTEAFF.

V gene TRBV12-5 combines with J gene TRBJ2-3, with TRBD2 matching 7 bases. Per the germline V gene, CDR1 is LGHNT and CDR2 is FRNRAP. The CDR3 sequence is 14 residues long. Trimming cost V 6 bases and J 3 bases; bases outside gene matches: 6. In DNA, the CDR3 is TGTGCTAGTGGCGATGCGGGGGAAACAGATACGCAGTATTTT. Translation gives CASGDAGETDTQYF.

The chain recombines TRBV5-1 with TRBJ2-7; 9 nucleotides match TRBD2. Trimming removed 7 bases from V and 1 base from J; junction bases left unmatched: 3. CDR3 length equals 13 residues. Germline values: CDR1 SGHRS, CDR2 YFSETQ. The CDR3 here is CASRLAESYEQYF. As DNA, the CDR3 is TGCGCCAGCCGACTAGCGGAATCCTACGAGCAGTACTTC.

The genes are TRBV10-3 and TRBJ2-7, with 7 nucleotides matching TRBD2. The V gene's germline CDR1 is ENHRY and CDR2 SYGVKD. The CDR3 length is 14 residues. Losses at the gene ends were 6 bases for V and 3 bases for J; bases not matched to a gene: 8. In nucleotides, the CDR3 is TGTGCCATCAGCCTGGACTGGGGGGGCTACGAGCAGTACTTC. Translating it yields CAISLDWGGYEQYF.

As to this clone: Other nucleotide sequences from this sample produce the same CDR3. This rearrangement joins TRBV9 to TRBJ2-1; the D is unclear. V was trimmed by 0 bases and J by 6 bases, leaving 4 bases between them. Germline CDR1 SGDLS, CDR2 YYNGEE. The CDR3 is 12 residues long. The CDR3 DNA sequence: TGTGCCAGCAGCGTAGGTCTCAATGAGCAGTTCTTC. It translates to CASSVGLNEQFF.

This clone was seen a single time. The V and J genes are TRBV4-3 and TRBJ1-2; D is ambiguous. The CDR3 is 15 amino acids. With 0 bases removed from V and 2 bases from J, the gap between germline ends came to 10 bases. The germline gives CDR1 LGHNA, CDR2 YSLEER. The CDR3 DNA sequence: TGCGCCAGCAGCCAAGATGGGGTAGGGAACTATGGCTACACCTTC. Its translation is CASSQDGVGNYGYTF.